The 2 T cell receptor beta chains listed next were all sequenced from one sample in a study of tumor-infiltrating lymphocytes in primary liver carcinoma. cDNA specific to TCR beta was made from around 450 ng of total RNA, with a constant-region primer employed for priming. Generation of the TCR beta libraries relied on three nested multiplex PCR rounds using slightly modified ARM-PCR. Use of TRBV1-TRBV30 forward primers with a C-beta reverse primer characterized the first two PCR rounds, which lasted about 9 cycles each. TCRdb passed the multiplex PCR reads through MiXCR, listing each CDR3 protein once. Counted here are 55,000 or so distinct CDR3 sequences, 60% to 85% occurring once; the ten biggest clones make up 55% to 70%. Taking about 17-33 mg of unsorted bulk tissue, the authors co-extracted RNA and DNA. The sequenced sample was liver tumor tissue from sampling region 2. Subset reported: tumor region T2, inferior pole. These receptors came from a man aged 35 to 55 with primary liver carcinoma and hepatitis B virus infection.

The sample holds one count of this clonotype. This sequence joins TRBV11-2 and TRBJ2-7; D unclear. CDR3 length: 14 residues. The germline gives CDR1 SGHAT, CDR2 FQNNGV. The V gene lost 5 bases and the J gene lost 3 bases, with 14 bases spanning the gap. CDR3 residues: CASSQTDGVYEQYF. For the CDR3, the DNA is TGTGCCAGCAGCCAAACCGACGGAGTCTACGAGCAGTACTTC.

As concerns this clonotype: A junction end diverges from the germline sequence, so it may reflect a read error. V is TRBV11-2 and J is TRBJ2-1; D is unresolved. The CDR3 is 16 amino acids. Germline CDR1 and CDR2: SGHAT and FQNNGV. This CDR3 reads CAGSPLLRSSYNEQFF. CDR3 DNA sequence: TGTGCCGGCAGCCCGCTTCTGCGGAGCTCCTACAATGAGCAGTTCTTC.